The 29 T cell receptor beta chains listed next were all sequenced from one sample in a study of cytomegalovirus exposure and HLA in healthy donors. PCR primers comprised 60 Vbeta and 13 Jbeta primers. The repertoire was sequenced with immunoSEQ multiplex PCR; TCRdb's copy has only in-frame clones and lacks some. This sample has tens of thousands of clones; approximately 70% occur once, and the top ten carry approximately 19%. What was sequenced was PBMCs. The source is a woman aged 60-75 years in good health and CMV-seropositive.

V is TRBV11-3 and J is TRBJ2-7, with 8 nucleotides matching TRBD2. CDR3 length equals 14 residues. Germline CDR1 SGHNT, CDR2 YENEEA. Trimming cost V 5 bases and J 3 bases; bases outside gene matches: 6. CDR3 loop: CASSAGGSDYEQYF. In DNA form, the CDR3 reads TGTGCCAGCAGCGCGGGGGGTTCTGACTACGAGCAGTACTTC.

The V gene is TRBV18, the J gene TRBJ1-1; 7 nucleotides align to TRBD1. Germline lookup yields CDR1 KGHSH and CDR2 LQKENI. Trimming removed 3 bases from V and 2 bases from J; junction bases left unmatched: 9. CDR3 length: 16 residues. CDR3: CASSPRDSYKNTEAFF. The CDR3 DNA is TGTGCCAGCTCACCCCGGGACAGCTACAAAAACACTGAAGCTTTCTTT.

This chain connects TRBV7-2 to TRBJ1-4; unclear D gene. V dropped 5 bases and J dropped 12 bases, with 13 bases sitting between them. CDR3 length: 12 residues. Looked up from germline, CDR1 is SGHTA and CDR2 is FQGNSA. CDR3 bases: TGTGCCAGCAGCCCACGAGCTCGGGAACTGTTTTTT. It codes for CASSPRARELFF.

The CDR3 protein is CASSIEGQGRNYGGNYGYTF. The CDR3 DNA is TGTGCCAGTAGTATAGAGGGACAGGGAAGGAATTACGGGGGGAACTATGGCTACACCTTC. V usage is TRBV19 and J usage is TRBJ1-2; 9 bases agree with TRBD1. This CDR3 is 20 amino acids long. Trimming took 0 bases from V and 2 from J; bases not matched to a gene: 16. The germline V gene has CDR1 LNHDA and CDR2 SQIVND (reference sequence).

CDR3 bases: TGCGCCAGCAGCCGAGCGGGAGGCGGTGTGGGAGCAGATACGCAGTATTTT. Translating it yields CASSRAGGGVGADTQYF. This rearrangement joins TRBV4-3 to TRBJ2-3; 9 bases fit TRBD2. The CDR3 runs to 17 residues. Germline V gene sequence: CDR1 LGHNA, CDR2 YSLEER. The V and J ends lost 4 bases and 4 bases, in that order; junction bases with no gene match: 12.

The rearrangement uses TRBV19 and TRBJ2-1; 10 bases align to TRBD2. CDR1 is LNHDA, CDR2 SQIVND, per germline (reference sequence). V lost 5 bases, J lost 8 bases, and 9 bases stayed unmatched. The CDR3 has 15 residues. The CDR3 region has the DNA TGTGCCAGTAGTGGGGTAGCGGGGGGAGAGGATGAGCAGTTCTTC. Amino acids: CASSGVAGGEDEQFF.

The rearrangement links TRBV4-3 to TRBJ1-5; D remains unclear. The CDR3 is made up of 15 amino acids. V was shortened by 7 bases and J by 8 bases, with 21 bases between the two germline ends. The germline CDR1 and CDR2 sequences are LGHNA and YSLEER. CDR3 bases: TGCGCCAGCACCACCAAGATTGGGCATGAAGAGCCCCAGCATTTT. Translated, it gives CASTTKIGHEEPQHF.

This clone was found a few times. The sample contains more than one DNA sequence encoding this CDR3. The chain has TRBV7-2 and TRBJ1-6, with no clear D. Germline values: CDR1 SGHTA, CDR2 FQGNSA. CDR3 length: 12 amino acids. Trimming removed 5 bases at V and 3 bases at J, with 2 bases between. CDR3 sequence: CASSLYNSPLHF. The CDR3 DNA reads as TGTGCCAGCAGCCTCTATAATTCACCCCTCCACTTT.

This chain joins TRBV4-3 and TRBJ2-1; D gene unclear. The CDR3 sequence is 15 residues long. Trimming cost V 0 bases and J 5 bases, with 11 bases left between them. Germline V gives CDR1 LGHNA, CDR2 YSLEER. In DNA, the CDR3 is TGCGCCAGCAGCCAAGATGGGCTCGTAGACAATGAGCAGTTCTTC. Translation gives CASSQDGLVDNEQFF.

This sequence joins TRBV4-3 and TRBJ2-3; weak D call: TRBD1 (6 bases). This CDR3 is 20 amino acids long. CDR1 is LGHNA and CDR2 is YSLEER in the germline V gene. The V end lost 0 bases, the J end lost 0 bases, and 22 bases lay between the germline ends. As DNA, the CDR3 is TGCGCCAGCAGCCAAGATTGGGGGACAAGGGACATCCAAAGCACAGATACGCAGTATTTT. Translated: CASSQDWGTRDIQSTDTQYF.

The chain employs TRBV18 and TRBJ1-3; D unresolved. The germline gives CDR1 KGHSH, CDR2 LQKENI. The CDR3 spans 14 residues. V dropped 5 bases and J dropped 4 bases, with 12 bases sitting between them. CDR3 amino acids: CASSSNTLGNTIYF. The CDR3 DNA follows: TGTGCCAGCTCAAGTAACACCCTCGGAAACACCATATATTTT.

As for this clone: Sequence at one end of the junction differs from germline and may be a read error. The gene calls are TRBV7-9 and TRBJ1-1, with 9 bases lining up with TRBD1. The CDR3 consists of 12 residues. Germline loops: CDR1 SEHNR, CDR2 FQNEAQ (reference sequence). CDR3 sequence (DNA): TGTTCCAGCAGCCCGGGACAGGGACGAGCTTTCTTT. Translation gives CSSSPGQGRAFF.

The chain is built from TRBV7-2 and TRBJ2-3; tentative D call: TRBD2 (5 bases). The V and J ends lost 5 bases and 7 bases respectively, with 19 bases between them. The CDR3 has 15 residues. Germline values: CDR1 SGHTA, CDR2 FQGNSA. The CDR3 loop is CASSPHGWETYTQYF. The CDR3 nucleotides read TGTGCCAGCAGCCCTCACGGGTGGGAGACGTATACGCAGTATTTT.

This chain uses TRBV9 with TRBJ2-3; possibly TRBD1 for D (5 bases). Germline lookup yields CDR1 SGDLS and CDR2 YYNGEE. The CDR3 totals 13 residues. The V end lost 4 bases, the J end lost 4 bases, and 10 bases lay between the germline ends. The CDR3 spells CASSPVGADTQYF. The CDR3 DNA follows: TGTGCCAGCAGCCCAGTAGGGGCAGATACGCAGTATTTT.

This clone was detected only once. V usage is TRBV7-6 and J usage is TRBJ1-3; D remains ambiguous. The CDR3 has 17 amino acids. Trimming shortened V by 5 bases and J by 0 bases, and 17 bases separated the two germline ends. Per the germline V gene, CDR1 is SGHVS and CDR2 is FNYEAQ. CDR3 region: CASSDKTILSSGNTIYF. CDR3 bases: TGTGCCAGCAGCGATAAGACAATCTTAAGCTCTGGAAACACCATATATTTT.

The chain couples TRBV6-5 to TRBJ2-7; 10 bases fit TRBD2. This CDR3 has 15 amino acids. V lost 5 bases, J lost 4 bases, and 8 bases stayed unmatched. From germline, CDR1 is MNHEY and CDR2 SVGAGI. CDR3 sequence reads: CASSTERGGRYEQYF. DNA for the CDR3: TGTGCCAGCAGTACAGAGCGGGGGGGCCGGTACGAGCAGTACTTC.

This clone has only a few counts. The chain has TRBV6-5 and TRBJ1-2; possibly TRBD1 for D (5 bases). The CDR3 covers 15 residues. The germline V gene has CDR1 MNHEY and CDR2 SVGAGI. Trimming left V 6 bases short and J 7 bases short, with 21 bases between. The CDR3 DNA sequence: TGTGCCAGCAGGGGGCGGGGCAGACGAGCAGCTGGCTACACCTTC. This gives the protein CASRGRGRRAAGYTF.

The rearrangement uses TRBV25-1 and TRBJ1-2; 7 nucleotides agree with TRBD1. CDR3 length: 17 residues. Germline-derived CDR1 and CDR2 are MGHDK and SYGVNS. Losses at the gene ends were 3 bases for V and 5 bases for J; bases not matched to a gene: 15. The CDR3 sequence is CASSDHVGGQTRYGYTF. The CDR3 DNA follows: TGTGCCAGCAGTGACCACGTGGGGGGACAGACTCGATATGGCTACACCTTC.

The V call is TRBV7-2, the J call TRBJ1-5; no firm D call. The germline V and J ends were trimmed by 1 base and 2 bases, with 12 bases remaining between them. Germline CDR1 and CDR2: SGHTA and FQGNSA. The CDR3 contains 16 residues. Written as DNA, the CDR3 is TGTGCCAGCAGCTTAGTAGCCGGTTCGGGCAATCAGCCCCAGCATTTT. This sequence encodes CASSLVAGSGNQPQHF. The whole variable domain, filled in from reference TRBV7-2 and TRBJ1-5, reads GAGVSQSPSNKVTEKGKDVELRCDPISGHTALYWYRQSLGQGLEFLIYFQGNSAPDKSGLPSDRFSAERTGGSVSTLTIQRTQQEDSAVYLCASSLVAGSGNQPQHFGDGTRLSIL.

This rearrangement joins TRBV11-2 to TRBJ1-2; possibly TRBD1 for D (5 bases). V dropped 1 base and J dropped 0 bases, with 15 bases sitting between them. The CDR3 loop spans 17 amino acids. CDR1 is SGHAT and CDR2 is FQNNGV in the germline V gene. CDR3 sequence reads: CASSLVQGFPPNYGYTF. CDR3 nucleotide sequence: TGTGCCAGCAGCTTAGTCCAGGGCTTTCCTCCTAACTATGGCTACACCTTC.

The rearrangement uses TRBV6-6 and TRBJ2-1, with 8 bases that match TRBD1. Germline V lookup: CDR1 MNHNY, CDR2 SVGAGI (reference sequence). This CDR3 contains 15 residues. Trimming took 6 bases from V and 2 from J; bases not matched to a gene: 6. In DNA form, the CDR3 reads TGTGCCAGCAGGAGCGGACAGGGACCCTACAATGAGCAGTTCTTC. It codes for CASRSGQGPYNEQFF.

This clone was recorded a few times. The chain joins TRBV4-3 to TRBJ2-6; 9 bases fit TRBD1. V was pared by 0 bases and J by 2 bases, with 8 bases of the junction left unmatched. The length of the CDR3 is 19 residues. Germline loops: CDR1 LGHNA, CDR2 YSLEER. CDR3 amino acids: CASSQEDSWDRAGANVLTF. CDR3 bases: TGCGCCAGCAGCCAAGAAGACTCGTGGGACAGGGCTGGGGCCAACGTCCTGACTTTC.

The chain couples TRBV4-2 to TRBJ2-1; D remains unclear. Germline-derived CDR1 and CDR2 are LGHNA and YNFKEQ. V was shortened by 0 bases and J by 7 bases, with 7 bases between the two germline ends. The CDR3 runs to 13 residues. The CDR3 here is CASSQDLTNEQFF. The CDR3 nucleotides read TGTGCCAGCAGCCAAGATTTAACAAATGAGCAGTTCTTC.

This clone appeared once. V and J are TRBV20-1 and TRBJ1-6; the D is unclear. The germline CDR1 and CDR2 sequences are DFQATT and SNEGSKA (reference sequence). V was pared by 6 bases and J by 10 bases, with 10 bases between. This CDR3 comprises 11 residues. CDR3 region: CSATSGSPLHF. The CDR3 bases are TGCAGTGCCACAAGTGGCTCACCCCTCCACTTT.

The V gene is TRBV6-1, the J gene TRBJ2-7, with 11 nucleotides matching TRBD1. Germline V gives CDR1 MNHNS, CDR2 SASEGT. The V segment lost 5 bases and the J segment 2 bases; nucleotides outside the gene matches: 5. The length of the CDR3 is 15 residues. The CDR3 sequence is CASSSPGQGAYEQYF. CDR3 DNA sequence: TGTGCCAGCAGTTCGCCGGGACAGGGGGCCTACGAGCAGTACTTC.

The chain combines TRBV27 with TRBJ2-7; a possible D gene is TRBD2 (6 bases). The CDR3 covers 14 residues. The V gene's germline CDR1 is MNHEY and CDR2 SMNVEV (reference sequence). V was cut by 3 bases and J by 2 bases, with 11 bases left in between. CDR3 nucleotide sequence: TGTGCCAGCAGTTTTCCGCCGGGGGCCTACGAGCAGTACTTC. Its protein is CASSFPPGAYEQYF.

This rearrangement joins TRBV27 to TRBJ2-7, with TRBD2 as a possible D gene (6 bases). CDR3 length: 14 residues. In germline, CDR1 is MNHEY, CDR2 SMNVEV (reference sequence). The V end was cut by 6 bases, the J end by 2 bases, with 14 bases between. Written as DNA, the CDR3 is TGTGCCAGCAGATCTGCGGGACGGACCTACGAGCAGTACTTC. This gives the protein CASRSAGRTYEQYF.

The table lists this clone with a count of one. This chain uses TRBV7-8 with TRBJ2-7, with TRBD2 identical over 12 bases. CDR3 length: 18 amino acids. Germline CDR1 SGHVS, CDR2 FQNEAQ. With 1 base clipped from V and 3 bases from J, the junction kept 10 bases outside the gene matches. The CDR3 bases are TGTGCCAGCAGCTTAGAGGCTAGCGGGGGGGCATTCTTCTACGAGCAGTACTTC. This gives the protein CASSLEASGGAFFYEQYF.

This chain's CDR3 is CAWGDSYEQYF. In nucleotides, the CDR3 is TGTGCCTGGGGAGACAGCTACGAGCAGTACTTC. The chain couples TRBV30 to TRBJ2-7; tentatively, D is TRBD1 (5 bases). Trimming left V 5 bases short and J 3 bases short, with 8 bases between. CDR3 length: 11 residues. Germline CDR1 and CDR2: GTSNPN and SVGIG (reference sequence). The variable domain in full, with the rest retrieved from reference TRBV30 and TRBJ2-7, is SQTIHQWPATLVQPVGSPLSLECTVEGTSNPNLYWYRQAAGRGLQLLFYSVGIGQISSEVPQNLSASRPQDRQFILSSKKLLLSDSGFYLCAWGDSYEQYFGPGTRLTVT.